Each of the 16 T cell receptor beta chains below was sequenced from the same sample in a study of cytomegalovirus exposure and HLA in healthy donors. PCR primers comprised 60 Vbeta and 13 Jbeta primers. The repertoire was sequenced with immunoSEQ multiplex PCR; TCRdb's copy has only in-frame clones and lacks some. In the table there are 150,000 to 200,000 clones, around 80% of which are singletons. Material: PBMCs. The receptors derive from a woman aged 30 to 39 in good health and CMV-seropositive.

This chain uses TRBV6-4 with TRBJ2-1, with TRBD2 matching over 11 bases. Losses at the gene ends were 2 bases for V and 5 bases for J; bases not matched to a gene: 2. The CDR3 sequence is 15 residues long. Germline-derived CDR1 and CDR2 are MRHNA and SNTAGT. In DNA form, the CDR3 reads TGTGCCAGCAGTGACCTAGCGGGAGGCGACAATGAGCAGTTCTTC. The encoded protein is CASSDLAGGDNEQFF.

This chain connects TRBV10-2 to TRBJ2-1; 10 bases align to TRBD2. The junction had 9 bases not matched to a gene; V was cut back by 4 bases and J by 9 bases. The CDR3 has 15 amino acids. Per germline, CDR1 WSHSY and CDR2 SAAADI. CDR3 bases: TGCGCCAGCAGTGTCCTAGCGGGAGTGGGAAGTGAGCAGTTCTTC. It translates to CASSVLAGVGSEQFF.

The chain joins TRBV6-5 to TRBJ2-1; 8 bases are shared with TRBD2. From germline, CDR1 is MNHEY and CDR2 SVGAGI. J was trimmed by 4 bases and V by 6 bases; bases with no gene match: 5. The CDR3 is made up of 14 amino acids. In nucleotides, the CDR3 is TGTGCCAGCAGCCTAAGCGGGAGATACAATGAGCAGTTCTTC. This encodes CASSLSGRYNEQFF.

The chain has TRBV30 and TRBJ1-5; unclear D gene. The CDR3 extends over 13 amino acids. Germline values: CDR1 GTSNPN, CDR2 SVGIG (reference sequence). Trimming shortened V by 0 bases and J by 0 bases, and 3 bases separated the two germline ends. The CDR3 coding sequence is TGTGCCTGGAGTGTACATAGCAATCAGCCCCAGCATTTT. It is translated as CAWSVHSNQPQHF.

The genes are TRBV27 and TRBJ2-7; TRBD2 aligns across 7 bases. Germline-derived CDR1 and CDR2 are MNHEY and SMNVEV (reference sequence). The length of the CDR3 is 13 residues. The V gene end was trimmed by 7 bases and the J gene end by 2 bases; junction bases not matched to a gene: 5. CDR3 region: CASIGLVPYEQYF. The CDR3 coding sequence is TGTGCCAGCATAGGACTAGTTCCCTACGAGCAGTACTTC.

The chain couples TRBV7-2 to TRBJ2-1; 8 bases agree with TRBD2. V lost 3 bases, J lost 9 bases, and 13 bases stayed unmatched. This CDR3 region has 16 residues. Germline V CDR1 and CDR2: SGHTA, FQGNSA. In nucleotides, the CDR3 is TGTGCCAGCAGCTTCGACCAGGCTAGCGGGCGGGGTGAGCAGTTCTTC. Translation gives CASSFDQASGRGEQFF.

This clone was counted between two and nine times. The chain links TRBV27 to TRBJ2-3; 10 nucleotides align to TRBD2. The germline CDR1 and CDR2 sequences are MNHEY and SMNVEV (reference sequence). CDR3 length: 15 residues. J lost 5 bases, V lost 6 bases, and 8 bases had no gene match. The CDR3 DNA reads as TGTGCCAGCAGCGGACTAGCGGCCGTGGAAGATACGCAGTATTTT. Encoded protein: CASSGLAAVEDTQYF.

This clone appeared a few times. J is TRBJ2-7 and V is TRBV27; tentatively, D is TRBD1 (5 bases). Trimming shortened V by 6 bases and J by 3 bases, and 15 bases separated the two germline ends. This CDR3 has 14 amino acids. In germline, CDR1 is MNHEY, CDR2 SMNVEV (reference sequence). The CDR3 loop reads CASRLTAPVYEQYF. The CDR3 DNA reads TGTGCCAGCAGGCTGACAGCCCCAGTCTACGAGCAGTACTTC.

CDR3 sequence: CASSLLKESGYTF. The DNA of the CDR3 is TGTGCCAGCAGCTTGCTAAAGGAGAGTGGCTACACCTTC. This chain uses TRBV28 with TRBJ1-2; D gene uncertain. The V gene lost 6 bases and the J gene lost 7 bases, with 15 bases spanning the gap. CDR3 size: 13 residues. Germline V lookup: CDR1 MDHEN, CDR2 SYDVKM.

This chain links TRBV5-4 with TRBJ2-3, with D unclear. The germline gives CDR1 SGHNT, CDR2 YYREEE (reference sequence). Trimming removed 0 bases at V and 2 bases at J, with 10 bases between. The CDR3 runs to 15 residues. CDR3: CASSLAPVSTDTQYF. The DNA for the CDR3 is TGTGCCAGCAGCTTGGCCCCGGTCTCCACAGATACGCAGTATTTT.

The chain couples TRBV18 to TRBJ2-3; 8 bases match TRBD2. Germline V gene sequence: CDR1 KGHSH, CDR2 LQKENI. V gave up 5 bases and J gave up 1 base; unmatched junction bases: 5. The CDR3 covers 15 residues. DNA for the CDR3: TGTGCCAGCTCATCCTCGACTAGCGGCACAGATACGCAGTATTTT. It codes for CASSSSTSGTDTQYF. The full variable domain, with the rest looked up from reference TRBV18 and TRBJ2-3, is NAGVMQNPRHLVRRRGQEARLRCSPMKGHSHVYWYRQLPEEGLKFMVYLQKENIIDESGMPKERFSAEFPKEGPSILRIQQVVRGDSAAYFCASSSSTSGTDTQYFGPGTRLTVL.

The chain couples TRBV4-2 to TRBJ1-4; the D gene is possibly TRBD1 (6 bases). The V gene's germline CDR1 is LGHNA and CDR2 YNFKEQ. The CDR3 contains 16 residues. Trimming cost V 1 base and J 3 bases, with 12 bases left between them. The CDR3, as DNA: TGTGCCAGCAGCCAAGGGGGGCGAGGGGCTAATGAAAAACTGTTTTTT. Its translation is CASSQGGRGANEKLFF.

This chain joins TRBV4-1 and TRBJ2-7; no firm D call. Trimming removed 5 bases from V and 4 bases from J, with 21 bases in between. The CDR3 is 16 amino acids. Germline V CDR1 and CDR2: MGHRA, YSYEKL. The DNA of the CDR3 is TGCGCCAGCAGCACACCGGAGTCCCCGGGTCCTTACGAGCAGTACTTC. Translated: CASSTPESPGPYEQYF.

This clone has more than one count but fewer than ten. The chain employs TRBV29-1 and TRBJ2-1, with D possibly TRBD1 on 5 matching bases. Trimming removed 4 bases from V and 7 bases from J, with 11 bases in between. Germline V gene lookup returns CDR1 SQVTM and CDR2 ANQGSEA. The CDR3 runs to 12 residues. CDR3 residues: CSVGPGYNEQFF. DNA of the CDR3: TGCAGCGTTGGGCCAGGGTATAATGAGCAGTTCTTC.

J is TRBJ2-1 and V is TRBV6-4; 7 positions agree with TRBD2. This CDR3 has 14 amino acids. Unmatched junction bases numbered 7, after V lost 6 bases and J lost 5 bases. Per the germline V gene, CDR1 is MRHNA and CDR2 is SNTAGT. The CDR3 DNA reads as TGTGCCAGCAGCCTTGGGACTAACCACAATGAGCAGTTCTTC. Protein sequence: CASSLGTNHNEQFF.

The J gene is TRBJ1-1, the V gene TRBV19, with a tentative D call TRBD1 (5 bases). CDR3 size: 13 residues. Germline lookup yields CDR1 LNHDA and CDR2 SQIVND (reference sequence). Trimming left V 3 bases short and J 3 bases short, with 8 bases between. This CDR3 is CASSISRDTEAFF. For the CDR3, the DNA is TGTGCCAGTAGTATCTCCAGGGACACTGAAGCTTTCTTT.